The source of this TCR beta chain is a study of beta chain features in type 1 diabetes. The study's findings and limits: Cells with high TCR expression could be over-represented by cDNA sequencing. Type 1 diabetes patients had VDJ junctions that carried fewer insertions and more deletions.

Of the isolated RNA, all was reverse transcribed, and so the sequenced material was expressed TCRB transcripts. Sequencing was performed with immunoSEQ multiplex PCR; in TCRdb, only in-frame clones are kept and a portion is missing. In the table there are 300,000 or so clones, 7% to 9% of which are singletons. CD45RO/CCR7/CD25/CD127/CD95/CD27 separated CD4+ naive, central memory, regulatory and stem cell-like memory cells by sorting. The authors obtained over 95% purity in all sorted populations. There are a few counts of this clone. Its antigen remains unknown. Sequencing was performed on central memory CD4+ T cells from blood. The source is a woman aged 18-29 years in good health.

The CDR3 nucleotides read TGTGCCAGCAGGTTGGAGGGTACAACCCGTCGGGCTTTCTTT. It yields the protein CASRLEGTTRRAFF. The V and J genes are TRBV7-9 and TRBJ1-1; D is unresolved. The CDR3 consists of 14 residues. CDR1 is SEHNR, CDR2 FQNEAQ, per germline (reference sequence). Between the trimmed V and J ends, which lost 6 bases and 11 bases, there was a span of 22 bases. Filled out from reference TRBV7-9 and TRBJ1-1, the complete variable domain reads DTGVSQNPRHKITKRGQNVTFRCDPISEHNRLYWYRQTLGQGPEFLTYFQNEAQLEKSRLLSDRFSAERPKGSFSTLEIQRTEQGDSAMYLCASRLEGTTRRAFFGQGTRLTVV.